The clone carrying this T cell receptor (beta chain) was observed at least ten times. Its target is unknown. TCRdb called the RACE reads again in MiXCR, with one record for every CDR3 protein. The table lists 370,000 or so distinct CDR3 sequences, around 5% of them singletons, with approximately 2.1% in the top ten. CDR3 length: 13 residues. CDR1 MNHNY and CDR2 SVGAGI come from the germline V gene (reference sequence). Between the trimmed V and J ends, which lost 6 bases and 1 base, there was a span of 8 bases. The record originates from a study of human T cells and chemical hapten exposure. Study summary: The patch tests put 0.01% DPC on the skin of the upper back and were read 6 days later. The study's findings and limits: No shift was seen in TCRs above 1 in 1000 frequency with DPC sensitization.

Noted time point: patch test 1, 2 weeks after DPC sensitization. Described treatment: therapeutic diphenylcyclopropenone sensitization with weekly scalp DPC. Material: whole blood, obtained in connection with sensitization to the hapten diphenylcyclopropenone (DPC). J is TRBJ2-3 and V is TRBV6-6, with TRBD2 as a possible D gene (5 bases). The receptor's source is a woman aged 50 to 60 with alopecia areata. Some clones in this sample may be carry-over from other donors' samples. The CDR3 here is CASRGAGTDTQYF. The CDR3 DNA is TGTGCCAGCAGGGGAGCCGGCACAGATACGCAGTATTTT.